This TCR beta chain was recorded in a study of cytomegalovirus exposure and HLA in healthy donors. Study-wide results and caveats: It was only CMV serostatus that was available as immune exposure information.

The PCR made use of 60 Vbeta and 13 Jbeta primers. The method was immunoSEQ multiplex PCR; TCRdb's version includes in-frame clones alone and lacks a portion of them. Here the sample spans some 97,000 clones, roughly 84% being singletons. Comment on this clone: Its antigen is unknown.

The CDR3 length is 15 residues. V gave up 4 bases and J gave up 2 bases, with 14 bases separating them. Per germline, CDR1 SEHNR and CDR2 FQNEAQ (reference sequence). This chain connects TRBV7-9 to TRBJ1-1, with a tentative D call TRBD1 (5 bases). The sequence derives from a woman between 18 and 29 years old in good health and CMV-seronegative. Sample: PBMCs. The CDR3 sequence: CASSSVGGFNTEAFF. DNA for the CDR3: TGTGCCAGCAGCTCAGTCGGGGGTTTTAACACTGAAGCTTTCTTT.